The 2 T cell receptor beta chains below were found in one sample sequenced in a study of a mutant IDH1 vaccine in newly diagnosed glioma. Clones were read by immunoSEQ multiplex PCR, and TCRdb kept only the in-frame ones, dropping some. The sample shows fewer than 55,000 clones, about 61% of them seen only once. Their specific antigens are unknown. Time point reported: week 47, end of study. The investigators gave 300 ug of mutant IDH1 20-mer peptide in each vaccine dose, together with topical imiquimod. The sample here was peripheral blood mononuclear cells (PBMCs), taken from a glioma patient whose treatment included an IDH1 peptide vaccine. These receptors originate from a middle-aged man with glioma. Some clones in this sample may be carry-over from other donors' samples.

The V gene is TRBV2, the J gene TRBJ2-2; unclear D gene. Germline V CDR1 and CDR2: SNHLY, FYNNEI. Trimming removed 7 bases from V and 0 bases from J, with 9 bases in between. CDR3 length equals 14 residues. The CDR3 DNA is TGTGCCAGCAAGAGGCTCGCGAACACCGGGGAGCTGTTTTTT. Its translation is CASKRLANTGELFF.

This clone was detected ten times or more. Other nucleotide sequences in the sample specify the same CDR3. The chain has TRBV20-1 and TRBJ1-1; no reliable D call. This CDR3 has 11 residues. Looked up from germline, CDR1 is DFQATT and CDR2 is SNEGSKA (reference sequence). V was clipped by 6 bases and J by 2 bases, with 7 bases between them. The CDR3 loop reads CSAPRNTEAFF. The DNA for the CDR3 is TGCAGTGCCCCAAGAAACACTGAAGCTTTCTTT.